A single T cell receptor (beta chain) is shown here with its context. Its antigen is currently unknown. Measured with immunoSEQ multiplex PCR; TCRdb has only the in-frame clones, and not every one. The table records under 40,000 clones, roughly 93% of them present only once. The J segment lost 6 bases and the V segment lost 5 bases, leaving 11 bases of the junction unmatched. The CDR3 spans 15 residues. Germline V gene data show CDR1 as SGHTA and CDR2 as FQGNSA. This specimen belongs to a study of T cells in localized non-small cell lung cancer. Study results and limitations: Sequencing covered just one tumor region, so heterogeneity cannot be ruled out. Among the top 100 tumor clones, a median about 57 appeared in adjacent lung.

V is TRBV7-2 and J is TRBJ1-1; TRBD1 agrees at 8 bases. The origin of this receptor is a female donor older than 55 with stage I lung adenocarcinoma. Specimen: peripheral blood, collected before any cancer treatment. CDR3 loop: CASSAGQGGRAEAFF. DNA of the CDR3: TGTGCCAGCAGCGCCGGACAGGGAGGAAGAGCTGAAGCTTTCTTT. The full variable domain, completed using reference TRBV7-2 and TRBJ1-1, is GAGVSQSPSNKVTEKGKDVELRCDPISGHTALYWYRQSLGQGLEFLIYFQGNSAPDKSGLPSDRFSAERTGGSVSTLTIQRTQQEDSAVYLCASSAGQGGRAEAFFGQGTRLTVV.